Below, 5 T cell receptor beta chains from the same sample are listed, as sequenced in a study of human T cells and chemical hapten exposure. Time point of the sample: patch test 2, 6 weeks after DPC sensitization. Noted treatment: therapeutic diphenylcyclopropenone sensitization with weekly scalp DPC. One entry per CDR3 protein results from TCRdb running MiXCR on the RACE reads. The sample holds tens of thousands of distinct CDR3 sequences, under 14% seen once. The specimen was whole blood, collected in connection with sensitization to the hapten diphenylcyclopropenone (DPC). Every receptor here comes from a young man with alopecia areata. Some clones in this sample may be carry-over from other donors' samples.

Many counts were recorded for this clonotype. The CDR3 region is CSVDSYTEAFF. DNA for the CDR3: TGCAGCGTAGACAGTTACACTGAAGCTTTCTTT. The rearrangement joins TRBV29-1 to TRBJ1-1; a possible D gene is TRBD1 (5 bases). Germline loops: CDR1 SQVTM, CDR2 ANQGSEA. Trimming left V 6 bases short and J 3 bases short, with 8 bases between. This CDR3 spans 11 amino acids.

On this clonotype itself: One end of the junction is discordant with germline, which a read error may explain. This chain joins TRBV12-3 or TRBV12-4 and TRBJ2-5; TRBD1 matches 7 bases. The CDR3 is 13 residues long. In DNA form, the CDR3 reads TGTGCCAGTTCGACAGGGTACGGCGAGATCCAGTACTTC. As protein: CASSTGYGEIQYF.

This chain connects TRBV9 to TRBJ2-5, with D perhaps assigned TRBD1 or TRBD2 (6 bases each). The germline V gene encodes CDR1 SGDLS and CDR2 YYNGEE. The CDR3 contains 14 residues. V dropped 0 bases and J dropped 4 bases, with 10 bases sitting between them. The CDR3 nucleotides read TGTGCCAGCAGCGTAGTTGGGGGGCCAGAGACCCAGTACTTC. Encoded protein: CASSVVGGPETQYF.

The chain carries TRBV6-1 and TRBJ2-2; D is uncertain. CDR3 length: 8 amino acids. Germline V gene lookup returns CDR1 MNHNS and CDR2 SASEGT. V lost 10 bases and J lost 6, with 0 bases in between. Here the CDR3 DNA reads TGTGCCACCGGGGAGCTGTTTTTT. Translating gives CATGELFF.

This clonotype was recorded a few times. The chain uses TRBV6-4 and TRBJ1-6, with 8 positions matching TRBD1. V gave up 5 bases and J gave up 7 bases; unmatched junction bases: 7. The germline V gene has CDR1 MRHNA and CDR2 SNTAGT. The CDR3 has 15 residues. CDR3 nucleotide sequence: TGTGCCAGCAGTAACCTTCGGGACAGGAATTCACCCCTCCACTTT. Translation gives CASSNLRDRNSPLHF.